This TCR beta chain stems from a study of blood T cells in healthy people across ages. Regarding the study as a whole: In long-lived donors, naive CD4+ cell counts and diversity exceeded those of aged donors.

With a J-beta primer mix and a sample-barcoded 5' primer, a second PCR ran roughly 7 to 11 cycles. One entry per CDR3 protein, called by TCRdb with MiXCR from the 5' RACE reads. The sample has 1.5 million to 2 million distinct CDR3 sequences, roughly two fifths seen once. This clonotype occurred a few times. The antigen is not known. CDR1 is SGHRS and CDR2 is YFSETQ in the germline V gene. The germline V and J ends were trimmed by 5 bases and 7 bases, with 19 bases remaining between them. The length of the CDR3 is 15 residues. The receptor was isolated from a human donor in good health. The sequenced sample was blood. The J gene is TRBJ2-1, the V gene TRBV5-1; a weak D match, TRBD1 (5 bases). The DNA of the CDR3 is TGCGCCAGCAGTTCGACTTTCCCGAAGGGGAATGAGCAGTTCTTC. Translation gives CASSSTFPKGNEQFF.